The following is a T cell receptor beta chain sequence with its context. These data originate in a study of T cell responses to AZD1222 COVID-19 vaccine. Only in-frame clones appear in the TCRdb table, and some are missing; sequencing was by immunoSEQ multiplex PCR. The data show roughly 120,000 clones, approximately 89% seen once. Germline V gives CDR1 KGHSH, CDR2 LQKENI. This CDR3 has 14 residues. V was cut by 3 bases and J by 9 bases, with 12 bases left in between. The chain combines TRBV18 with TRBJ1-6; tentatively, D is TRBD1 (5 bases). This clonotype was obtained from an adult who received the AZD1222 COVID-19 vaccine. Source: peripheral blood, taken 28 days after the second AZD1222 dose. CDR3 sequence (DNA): TGTGCCAGCTCACCGAGCAGGGTCGGTTCACCCCTCCACTTT. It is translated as CASSPSRVGSPLHF.